This is a list of T cell receptor beta chains from one sample in a study of HIV-infected patients and healthy controls. TCRdb re-derived calls from the 5' RACE reads in MiXCR, one entry per CDR3 protein. This sample yields around 5,000 distinct CDR3 sequences, of which 20% to 25% are seen a single time; about 28% belongs to the top ten. The input for sequencing was blood, taken during antiretroviral therapy. These receptors all come from an adult with HIV infection. Each CDR3 is given with its conserved first and last residue. The order of the fields is V gene, clone size, D gene, J gene, CDR3 length, CDR3 protein, CDR3 DNA. The D gene is left open where the match is weak. The size of a clone is reported for some rows only, either as once, few or many, or as a class for expanded clones.

>TRBV19|NA|NA|TRBJ1-1|13
CASSIVWNTEAFF
TGTGCCAGTAGTATCGTATGGAACACTGAAGCTTTCTTT
>TRBV27|NA|TRBD2|TRBJ2-3|13
CASSFTLAGDQYF
TGTGCCAGCAGTTTCACGCTAGCGGGCGACCAGTATTTT
>TRBV4-1|NA|NA|TRBJ1-2|15
CASSAPRGIDYGYTF
TGCGCCAGCAGCGCCCCCCGGGGAATCGACTATGGCTACACCTTC
>TRBV11-1|medium-sized|NA|TRBJ2-3|16
CASSQELGDLTDTQYF
TGTGCCAGCAGCCAAGAGCTCGGGGATCTCACAGATACGCAGTATTTT
>TRBV5-1|NA|NA|TRBJ1-1|14
CASSLEAGSTEAFF
TGCGCCAGCAGCTTGGAGGCAGGGAGCACTGAAGCTTTCTTT
>TRBV6-1|few|NA|TRBJ1-4|14
CATQKGSGNEKLFF
TGTGCCACCCAGAAGGGGAGCGGGAATGAAAAACTGTTTTTT
>TRBV7-8|many|NA|TRBJ2-3|14
CASSLGLQTDTQYF
TGTGCCAGCAGCTTAGGACTCCAGACAGATACGCAGTATTTT
>TRBV25-1|few|NA|TRBJ1-6|13
CASSPGDRRTLHF
TGTGCCAGCAGCCCGGGCGACAGAAGGACCCTCCACTTT
>TRBV27|many|NA|TRBJ2-1|16
CASSRTLLGSYNEQFF
TGTGCCAGCAGCAGAACACTGTTGGGCTCCTACAATGAGCAGTTCTTC
>TRBV2|medium-sized|NA|TRBJ2-2|16
CASRGNRATNTGELFF
TGTGCCAGCAGGGGGAACAGGGCCACGAACACCGGGGAGCTGTTTTTT
>TRBV5-4|NA|NA|TRBJ1-1|14
CASSFATTNTEAFF
TGTGCCAGCAGCTTCGCGACCACGAACACTGAAGCTTTCTTT
>TRBV20-1|medium-sized|NA|TRBJ2-3|14
CSARSRLASDTQYF
TGCAGTGCTAGATCTCGATTAGCTTCTGATACGCAGTATTTT
>TRBV29-1|medium-sized|TRBD1|TRBJ2-7|14
CSVILRDRAYEQYF
TGCAGCGTTATTCTTCGGGACAGGGCCTACGAGCAGTACTTC
>TRBV2|medium-sized|NA|TRBJ2-5|14
CASSEVQGWETQYF
TGTGCCAGCAGTGAAGTCCAGGGGTGGGAGACCCAGTACTTC
>TRBV6-5|large|NA|TRBJ1-1|16
CASSYSYRDTNTEAFF
TGTGCCAGCAGTTACTCGTACCGGGACACCAACACTGAAGCTTTCTTT
>TRBV7-8|few|NA|TRBJ2-3|14
CASRMVGGVDTQYF
TGTGCCAGCAGGATGGTAGGGGGGGTAGATACGCAGTATTTT
>TRBV5-1|many|TRBD1|TRBJ2-3|17
CASSSGQGLAFIDTQYF
TGCGCCAGCAGCTCTGGACAGGGTTTGGCTTTTATTGATACGCAGTATTTT
>TRBV11-2|NA|TRBD1|TRBJ2-6|18
CASSFRGQGRSGANVLTF
TGTGCCAGCAGCTTCCGGGGACAGGGGCGCTCTGGGGCCAACGTCCTGACTTTC
>TRBV12-3/TRBV12-4|many|NA|TRBJ2-7|11
CASGGPYEQYF
TGTGCCAGCGGAGGCCCCTACGAGCAGTACTTC
>TRBV3-1|NA|NA|TRBJ1-2|13
CASSHTGGDGYTF
TGTGCCAGCAGCCACACCGGGGGGGATGGCTACACCTTC
>TRBV10-3|many|NA|TRBJ1-2|13
CAIRGTGSYGYTF
TGTGCCATCAGGGGTACAGGGTCCTATGGCTACACCTTC
>TRBV11-2|medium-sized|NA|TRBJ2-1|15
CASSLDVAAYNEQFF
TGTGCCAGCAGCTTAGATGTGGCAGCTTACAATGAGCAGTTCTTC
>TRBV6-2/TRBV6-3|many|NA|TRBJ2-5|12
CASSPRGETQYF
TGTGCCAGCAGCCCCAGGGGAGAGACCCAGTACTTC
>TRBV5-1|medium-sized|TRBD2|TRBJ2-5|16
CASSSKAGATPGTQYF
TGCGCCAGCAGCTCAAAAGCGGGGGCCACCCCAGGGACCCAGTACTTC
>TRBV18|NA|TRBD1|TRBJ2-1|16
CASSPGQGSSYNEQFF
TGTGCCAGCTCACCCGGACAGGGAAGCTCCTACAATGAGCAGTTCTTC
>TRBV4-1|NA|TRBD1|TRBJ2-3|18
CASSQDLGTGWPTDTQYF
TGCGCCAGCAGCCAAGATTTAGGGACAGGTTGGCCTACAGATACGCAGTATTTT
>TRBV24-1|NA|TRBD2|TRBJ2-1|21
CATSDKGLGTSGGLSYNEQFF
TGTGCCACCAGTGATAAAGGACTCGGGACTAGCGGGGGCCTATCCTACAATGAGCAGTTCTTC
>TRBV7-9|medium-sized|TRBD2|TRBJ2-1|14
CASRPTSGHNEQFF
TGTGCCAGCAGGCCGACTAGCGGCCACAATGAGCAGTTCTTC
>TRBV5-6|medium-sized|NA|TRBJ2-7|13
CASSLGESYEQYF
TGTGCCAGCAGCTTGGGTGAGAGCTACGAGCAGTACTTC
>TRBV12-3/TRBV12-4|medium-sized|NA|TRBJ2-3|14
CASRFTGGTDTQYF
TGTGCCAGCAGATTTACCGGGGGCACAGATACGCAGTATTTT
>TRBV12-3/TRBV12-4|few|NA|TRBJ2-1|16
CASSLRTSSSYNEQFF
TGTGCCAGCAGTTTACGGACATCGAGCTCCTACAATGAGCAGTTCTTC
>TRBV19|medium-sized|TRBD1|TRBJ2-5|15
CASSIGQGSQETQYF
TGTGCCAGTAGTATTGGACAGGGATCCCAAGAGACCCAGTACTTC
>TRBV19|NA|TRBD1|TRBJ2-6|19
CASKPTGTGGLGGANVLTF
TGTGCCAGTAAGCCCACCGGGACAGGGGGCTTAGGTGGGGCCAACGTCCTGACTTTC
>TRBV19|many|TRBD1|TRBJ1-5|15
CASRRTGWVNQPQHF
TGTGCCAGTCGAAGGACAGGGTGGGTTAATCAGCCCCAGCATTTT
>TRBV6-6|few|TRBD1|TRBJ1-1|15
CASSWTGTGNTEAFF
TGTGCCAGCAGTTGGACAGGGACGGGTAACACTGAAGCTTTCTTT
>TRBV20-1|many|NA|TRBJ1-2|13
CSARRGANYGYTF
TGCAGTGCTAGGCGGGGGGCTAACTATGGCTACACCTTC
>TRBV5-1|many|NA|TRBJ2-7|13
CASSSDRSYEQYF
TGCGCCAGCAGCTCCGACAGGTCATACGAGCAGTACTTC
>TRBV5-1|medium-sized|NA|TRBJ2-7|12
CASSREPYEQYF
TGCGCCAGCAGCCGGGAGCCTTACGAGCAGTACTTC
>TRBV7-8|many|NA|TRBJ1-6|10
CARSRSPLHF
TGTGCCAGGAGCCGATCACCCCTCCACTTT
>TRBV30|few|TRBD2|TRBJ2-3|14
CAWSPGLAADTQYF
TGTGCCTGGAGTCCGGGACTAGCTGCAGATACGCAGTATTTT
>TRBV14|NA|TRBD2|TRBJ2-7|13
CASSQDWGGRQYF
TGTGCCAGCAGCCAAGATTGGGGAGGGAGGCAGTACTTC
>TRBV6-5|medium-sized|TRBD2|TRBJ2-3|18
CASSATHTAGGRTDTQYF
TGTGCCAGCAGTGCCACTCATACCGCGGGGGGGCGTACAGATACGCAGTATTTT
>TRBV20-1|many|TRBD2|TRBJ2-1|20
CSAISPGTSGGAGRYNEQFF
TGCAGTGCCATATCTCCTGGGACTAGCGGGGGGGCCGGCAGATACAATGAGCAGTTCTTC
>TRBV6-5|medium-sized|NA|TRBJ1-2|15
CASSYSGREGYGYTF
TGTGCCAGCAGTTACTCGGGCAGGGAGGGCTATGGCTACACCTTC
>TRBV6-6|NA|NA|TRBJ2-7|13
CASSYSQRVEQYF
TGTGCCAGCAGTTACTCCCAAAGGGTCGAGCAGTACTTC
>TRBV24-1|many|NA|TRBJ1-5|15
CATASGRNSNQPQHF
TGTGCCACCGCTTCAGGACGGAATAGCAATCAGCCCCAGCATTTT
>TRBV13|many|NA|TRBJ1-1|13
CASSFTGRTEAFF
TGTGCCAGCAGCTTTACAGGGCGGACTGAAGCTTTCTTT
>TRBV19|NA|TRBD2|TRBJ2-5|13
CASTRTSGETQYF
TGTGCCAGTACCCGGACTAGCGGGGAGACCCAGTACTTC
>TRBV18|NA|TRBD1|TRBJ1-1|15
CASSPPTGVNTEAFF
TGTGCCAGCTCACCGCCAACAGGGGTGAACACTGAAGCTTTCTTT
>TRBV7-2|many|TRBD1|TRBJ1-1|16
CASSLFRTGPNTEAFF
TGTGCCAGCAGCTTATTCCGGACAGGGCCGAACACTGAAGCTTTCTTT
>TRBV9|many|NA|TRBJ1-1|14
CASSDRRGHTEAFF
TGTGCCAGCAGCGACAGGCGAGGGCACACTGAAGCTTTCTTT